This is a list of T cell receptor beta chains from one sample in a study of cytomegalovirus exposure and HLA in healthy donors. Profiling relied on immunoSEQ multiplex PCR, and the TCRdb table lists in-frame clones only, not all of them. This sample has 90,000 to 150,000 clones; 60% to 80% occur once, and the top ten carry roughly a sixth. The sequenced sample was PBMCs. These receptors were obtained from a man in his forties or fifties in good health and CMV-seropositive. Both conserved end residues are part of each CDR3. The order of the fields is J gene, D gene, clone size, V gene, CDR3 DNA, CDR3 protein. D genes are given only for firm matches. Clone size is shown for a subset of rows, as once, few, many or a class of expanded clone.

j_gene: TRBJ2-3; d_gene: TRBD2; abundance: .; v_gene: TRBV27; CDR3nt: TGTGCCAGCAGTCTAGCGGGGGGCAATAGGGATACGCAGTATTTT; CDR3aa: CASSLAGGNRDTQYF
j_gene: TRBJ1-4; d_gene: .; abundance: .; v_gene: TRBV19; CDR3nt: TGTGCCAGTAGTTCCCAAGTCGGGGGGCCCTCAACTAATGAAAAACTGTTTTTT; CDR3aa: CASSSQVGGPSTNEKLFF
j_gene: TRBJ1-2; d_gene: TRBD1; abundance: .; v_gene: TRBV15; CDR3nt: TGTGCCACCAGCAGAGGGACAGGGGACGGCTACACCTTC; CDR3aa: CATSRGTGDGYTF
j_gene: TRBJ2-5; d_gene: .; abundance: .; v_gene: TRBV5-6; CDR3nt: TGTGCCAGCAGCTTGAGAGAGAAGACCCAGTACTTC; CDR3aa: CASSLREKTQYF
j_gene: TRBJ2-5; d_gene: TRBD2; abundance: .; v_gene: TRBV27; CDR3nt: TGTGCCAGCAGTTTTAGAACTAGCGGGATCTCATACACCCAAGAGACCCAGTACTTC; CDR3aa: CASSFRTSGISYTQETQYF
j_gene: TRBJ1-6; d_gene: .; abundance: once; v_gene: TRBV27; CDR3nt: TGTGCCAGCAGTTTAACGGACAAAGAAAATTCACCCCTCCACTTT; CDR3aa: CASSLTDKENSPLHF
j_gene: TRBJ2-2; d_gene: .; abundance: .; v_gene: TRBV12-2; CDR3nt: TGTGCAAGTCGCTTAGCTCTAGCGGGGGCGAAAAACACCGGGGAGCTGTTTTTT; CDR3aa: CASRLALAGAKNTGELFF
j_gene: TRBJ1-1; d_gene: .; abundance: .; v_gene: TRBV6-1; CDR3nt: TGTGCCAGCACCCGGACAGAGAACACTGAAGCTTTCTTT; CDR3aa: CASTRTENTEAFF
j_gene: TRBJ1-2; d_gene: .; abundance: .; v_gene: TRBV11-2; CDR3nt: TGTGCCAGCAGCTTAGGGGGGGGATATGGGGGCTACACCTTC; CDR3aa: CASSLGGGYGGYTF
j_gene: TRBJ1-5; d_gene: .; abundance: .; v_gene: TRBV6-1; CDR3nt: TGTGCCAGCAGTCTCTACAGGGATAGCAATCAGCCCCAGCATTTT; CDR3aa: CASSLYRDSNQPQHF
j_gene: TRBJ2-3; d_gene: .; abundance: once; v_gene: TRBV5-5; CDR3nt: TGTGCCAGCAGCTTGGTGCCTCCAAGGGGCTACCTGATTACCACAGATACGCAGTATTTT; CDR3aa: CASSLVPPRGYLITTDTQYF
j_gene: TRBJ2-4; d_gene: .; abundance: .; v_gene: TRBV2; CDR3nt: TGTGCCAGCAGTCCACCCCTTCGGAGTATGTTAGCCAAAAACATTCAGTACTTC; CDR3aa: CASSPPLRSMLAKNIQYF
j_gene: TRBJ2-5; d_gene: TRBD1; abundance: .; v_gene: TRBV5-1; CDR3nt: TGCGCCAGCAGCACCGGGACAGGGGGCGGCACCCAGTACTTC; CDR3aa: CASSTGTGGGTQYF
j_gene: TRBJ2-5; d_gene: .; abundance: few; v_gene: TRBV10-3; CDR3nt: TGTGCCATCAGTACTCAACAAGAGACCCAGTACTTC; CDR3aa: CAISTQQETQYF
j_gene: TRBJ1-5; d_gene: .; abundance: .; v_gene: TRBV6-1; CDR3nt: TGTGCCAGCAGTGTCAGGGAGGATCAGCCCCAGCATTTT; CDR3aa: CASSVREDQPQHF
j_gene: TRBJ2-3; d_gene: .; abundance: few; v_gene: TRBV5-4; CDR3nt: TGTGCCAGCAGCCCGGTGTCCCACACAGATACGCAGTATTTT; CDR3aa: CASSPVSHTDTQYF
j_gene: TRBJ2-2; d_gene: .; abundance: .; v_gene: TRBV5-1; CDR3nt: TGCGCCAGCAGCCCTCTGGGCAGGGTTAGGGGCACCGGGGAGCTGTTTTTT; CDR3aa: CASSPLGRVRGTGELFF
j_gene: TRBJ2-3; d_gene: TRBD2; abundance: .; v_gene: TRBV7-2; CDR3nt: TGTGCCAGCAGCGTCGGTGATAGCGGGCAAGATACGCAGTATTTT; CDR3aa: CASSVGDSGQDTQYF
j_gene: TRBJ2-1; d_gene: .; abundance: .; v_gene: TRBV5-1; CDR3nt: TGCGCCAGCAGCTTGCAACAGGGTTGGATAACGGTTGAGCAGTTCTTC; CDR3aa: CASSLQQGWITVEQFF
j_gene: TRBJ2-1; d_gene: .; abundance: once; v_gene: TRBV5-4; CDR3nt: TGTGCCAGCAGCTATTCGGGGAATGAGCAGTTCTTC; CDR3aa: CASSYSGNEQFF
j_gene: TRBJ2-1; d_gene: .; abundance: .; v_gene: TRBV27; CDR3nt: TGTGCCAGCAGTCTTCCCTGGGGTGTGGGGAGGCACAATGAGCAGTTCTTC; CDR3aa: CASSLPWGVGRHNEQFF
j_gene: TRBJ2-1; d_gene: .; abundance: .; v_gene: TRBV9; CDR3nt: TGTGCCAGCAGCTATCGGGGGGCTGGCAATGAGCAGTTCTTC; CDR3aa: CASSYRGAGNEQFF
j_gene: TRBJ2-6; d_gene: .; abundance: .; v_gene: TRBV9; CDR3nt: TGTGCCAGCAGCGTAGATCCGGGGGAAGTCTCTGGGGCCAACGTCCTGACTTTC; CDR3aa: CASSVDPGEVSGANVLTF
j_gene: TRBJ2-4; d_gene: TRBD1; abundance: .; v_gene: TRBV18; CDR3nt: TGTGCCAGCTCACCACCGGACAGGGCGACCATTCAGTACTTC; CDR3aa: CASSPPDRATIQYF
j_gene: TRBJ2-2; d_gene: TRBD1; abundance: .; v_gene: TRBV2; CDR3nt: TGTGCCAGCAGCACCGGGACAGGGAACACCGGGGAGCTGTTTTTT; CDR3aa: CASSTGTGNTGELFF
j_gene: TRBJ2-7; d_gene: .; abundance: few; v_gene: TRBV5-1; CDR3nt: TGCGCCAGCAGCCCCCTGACAGCCCTTATTTCCTACGAGCAGTACTTC; CDR3aa: CASSPLTALISYEQYF
j_gene: TRBJ2-7; d_gene: TRBD2; abundance: .; v_gene: TRBV5-5; CDR3nt: TGTGCCAGCAGCTTGGGACTAGCATCCGAGCAGTACTTC; CDR3aa: CASSLGLASEQYF
j_gene: TRBJ2-4; d_gene: TRBD1; abundance: once; v_gene: TRBV7-8; CDR3nt: TGTGCCAGCAGCCCTGACAGGGGGTATATGGACATTCAGTACTTC; CDR3aa: CASSPDRGYMDIQYF
j_gene: TRBJ2-3; d_gene: TRBD2; abundance: few; v_gene: TRBV6-5; CDR3nt: TGTGCCAGCAGCCTGGGGGGGGGCACAGATACGCAGTATTTT; CDR3aa: CASSLGGGTDTQYF
j_gene: TRBJ1-1; d_gene: .; abundance: .; v_gene: TRBV18; CDR3nt: TGTGCCAGCTCACTGGAAGTCAGGGGAACTGAAGCTTTCTTT; CDR3aa: CASSLEVRGTEAFF
j_gene: TRBJ1-1; d_gene: .; abundance: few; v_gene: TRBV18; CDR3nt: TGTGCCAGCTCACCCCCTGCCGGCTCGGGGGCTGAAGCTTTCTTT; CDR3aa: CASSPPAGSGAEAFF
j_gene: TRBJ2-6; d_gene: TRBD2; abundance: few; v_gene: TRBV28; CDR3nt: TGTGCCAGCAGTTCAGCTTTTAAGCGGGAGGCCACTGGGGCCAACGTCCTGACTTTC; CDR3aa: CASSSAFKREATGANVLTF
j_gene: TRBJ1-2; d_gene: .; abundance: once; v_gene: TRBV7-6; CDR3nt: TGTGCCAGCAGCTTCCCCGGGGGGAACTATGGCTACACCTTC; CDR3aa: CASSFPGGNYGYTF
j_gene: TRBJ2-3; d_gene: .; abundance: .; v_gene: TRBV5-4; CDR3nt: TGTGCCAGCAGCTTTCGACAGGCAGATGATACGCAGTATTTT; CDR3aa: CASSFRQADDTQYF
j_gene: TRBJ2-1; d_gene: TRBD2; abundance: once; v_gene: TRBV15; CDR3nt: TGTGCCACCAGCAGACCCGCGGGGGGCCGCAATGAGCAGTTCTTC; CDR3aa: CATSRPAGGRNEQFF
j_gene: TRBJ2-1; d_gene: TRBD1; abundance: .; v_gene: TRBV6-6; CDR3nt: TGTGCCAGCAGTTATCCCCACAGGGGGCGAGAGCAGTTCTTC; CDR3aa: CASSYPHRGREQFF
j_gene: TRBJ1-1; d_gene: .; abundance: .; v_gene: TRBV2; CDR3nt: TGTGCCAGCAGCCAGATGCGGGGCACTCTGAACACTGAAGCTTTCTTT; CDR3aa: CASSQMRGTLNTEAFF
j_gene: TRBJ1-5; d_gene: .; abundance: few; v_gene: TRBV4-3; CDR3nt: TGCGCCAGCAGCCAAGCGGGCCAGGGGCACCAGCCCCAGCATTTT; CDR3aa: CASSQAGQGHQPQHF
j_gene: TRBJ1-4; d_gene: TRBD1; abundance: .; v_gene: TRBV2; CDR3nt: TGTGCCAGCAGAGACCGACAGGGACCGCTGTTTTTT; CDR3aa: CASRDRQGPLFF
j_gene: TRBJ1-2; d_gene: TRBD1; abundance: .; v_gene: TRBV29-1; CDR3nt: TGCAGCGTTGAAAGGACAGGGGCGCAGGGCTACACCTTC; CDR3aa: CSVERTGAQGYTF
j_gene: TRBJ1-3; d_gene: TRBD1; abundance: once; v_gene: TRBV6-1; CDR3nt: TGTGCCAGCAGTGCGACAGGGGTCGGCGGAAACACCATATATTTT; CDR3aa: CASSATGVGGNTIYF